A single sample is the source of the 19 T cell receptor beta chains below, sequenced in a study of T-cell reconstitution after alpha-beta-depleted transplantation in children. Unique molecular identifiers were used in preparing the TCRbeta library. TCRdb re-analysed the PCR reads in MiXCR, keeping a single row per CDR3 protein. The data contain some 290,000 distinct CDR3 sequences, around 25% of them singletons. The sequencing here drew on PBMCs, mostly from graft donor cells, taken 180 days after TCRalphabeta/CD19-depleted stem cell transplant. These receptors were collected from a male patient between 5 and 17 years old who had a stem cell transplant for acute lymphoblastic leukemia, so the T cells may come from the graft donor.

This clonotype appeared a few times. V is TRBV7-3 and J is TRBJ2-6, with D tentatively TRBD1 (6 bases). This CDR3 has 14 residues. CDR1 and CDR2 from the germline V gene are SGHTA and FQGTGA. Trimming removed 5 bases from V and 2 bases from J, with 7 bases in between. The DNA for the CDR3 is TGTGCCAGCAGCGGACAGCCTGGGGCCAACGTCCTGACTTTC. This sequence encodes CASSGQPGANVLTF.

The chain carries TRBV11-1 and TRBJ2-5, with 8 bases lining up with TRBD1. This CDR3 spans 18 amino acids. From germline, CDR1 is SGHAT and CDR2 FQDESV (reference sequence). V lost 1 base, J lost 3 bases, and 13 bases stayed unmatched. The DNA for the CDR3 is TGTGCCAGCAGCTTAGTAAGCCTCCGCGACAGGGGTGAAGAGACCCAGTACTTC. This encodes CASSLVSLRDRGEETQYF.

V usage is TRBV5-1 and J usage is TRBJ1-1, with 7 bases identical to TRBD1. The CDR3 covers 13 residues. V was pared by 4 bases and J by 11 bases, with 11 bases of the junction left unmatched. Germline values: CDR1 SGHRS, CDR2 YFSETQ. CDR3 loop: CASSPAGGWGAFF. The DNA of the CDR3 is TGCGCCAGCAGCCCGGCAGGGGGGTGGGGCGCTTTCTTT.

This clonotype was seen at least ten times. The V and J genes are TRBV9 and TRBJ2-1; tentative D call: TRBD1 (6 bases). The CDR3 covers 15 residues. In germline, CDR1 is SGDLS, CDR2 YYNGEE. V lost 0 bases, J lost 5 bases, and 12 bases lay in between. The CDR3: CASSVEGQRDNEQFF. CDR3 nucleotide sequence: TGTGCCAGCAGCGTAGAAGGACAGAGAGACAATGAGCAGTTCTTC.

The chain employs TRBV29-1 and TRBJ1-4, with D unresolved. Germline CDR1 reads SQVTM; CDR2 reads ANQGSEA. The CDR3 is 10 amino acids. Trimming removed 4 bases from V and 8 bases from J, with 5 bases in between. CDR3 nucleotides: TGCAGCGTTGGAGGGGAAAAACTGTTTTTT. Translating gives CSVGGEKLFF.

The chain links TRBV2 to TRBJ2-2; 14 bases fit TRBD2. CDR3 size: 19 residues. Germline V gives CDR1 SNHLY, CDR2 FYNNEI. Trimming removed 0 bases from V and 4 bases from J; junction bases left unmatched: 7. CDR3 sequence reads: CASSEALIGLAGGTGELFF. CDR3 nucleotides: TGTGCCAGCAGTGAAGCGCTTATCGGACTAGCGGGAGGCACCGGGGAGCTGTTTTTT.

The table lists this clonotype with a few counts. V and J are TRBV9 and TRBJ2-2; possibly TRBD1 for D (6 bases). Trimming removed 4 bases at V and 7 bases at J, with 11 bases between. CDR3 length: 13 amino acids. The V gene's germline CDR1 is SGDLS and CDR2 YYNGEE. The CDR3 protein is CASSLGQNGELFF. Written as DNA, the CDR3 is TGTGCCAGCAGCCTCGGACAGAACGGGGAGCTGTTTTTT.

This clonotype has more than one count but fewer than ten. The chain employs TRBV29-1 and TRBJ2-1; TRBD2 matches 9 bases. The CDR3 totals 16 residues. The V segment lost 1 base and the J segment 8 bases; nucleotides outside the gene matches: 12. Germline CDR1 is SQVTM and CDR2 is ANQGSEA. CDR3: CSVEGTTSGKGDEQFF. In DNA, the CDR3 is TGCAGCGTTGAAGGAACGACTAGCGGTAAAGGGGATGAGCAGTTCTTC.

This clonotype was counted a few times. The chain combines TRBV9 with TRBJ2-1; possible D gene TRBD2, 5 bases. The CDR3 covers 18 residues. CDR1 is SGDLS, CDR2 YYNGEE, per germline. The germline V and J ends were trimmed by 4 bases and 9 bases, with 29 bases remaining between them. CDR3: CASSSTKRSIWGVPEQFF. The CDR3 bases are TGTGCCAGCAGCTCTACTAAAAGGTCAATTTGGGGAGTTCCTGAGCAGTTCTTC.

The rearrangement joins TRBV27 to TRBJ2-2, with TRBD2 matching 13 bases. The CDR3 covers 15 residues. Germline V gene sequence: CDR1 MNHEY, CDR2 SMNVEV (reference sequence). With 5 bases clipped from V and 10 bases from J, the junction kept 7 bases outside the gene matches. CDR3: CASSRRTSGSPELFF. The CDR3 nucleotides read TGTGCCAGCAGTCGGCGGACTAGCGGGAGTCCGGAGCTGTTTTTT.

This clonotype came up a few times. CDR3: CASSSLQLAGSDTQYF. CDR3 nucleotides: TGTGCCAGCAGTTCTCTGCAACTAGCGGGATCAGATACGCAGTATTTT. The J gene is TRBJ2-3, the V gene TRBV5-6, with TRBD2 identical over 10 bases. Unmatched junction bases numbered 10, after V lost 5 bases and J lost 4 bases. The CDR3 has 16 residues. The germline V gene encodes CDR1 SGHDT and CDR2 YYEEEE.

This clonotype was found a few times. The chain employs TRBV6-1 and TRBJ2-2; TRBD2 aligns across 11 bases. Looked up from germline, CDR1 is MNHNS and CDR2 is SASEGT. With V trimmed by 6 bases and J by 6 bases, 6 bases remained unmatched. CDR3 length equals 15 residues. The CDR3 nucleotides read TGTGCCAGCAGCAAAACTAGCGGGAGTTCCGGGGAGCTGTTTTTT. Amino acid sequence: CASSKTSGSSGELFF.

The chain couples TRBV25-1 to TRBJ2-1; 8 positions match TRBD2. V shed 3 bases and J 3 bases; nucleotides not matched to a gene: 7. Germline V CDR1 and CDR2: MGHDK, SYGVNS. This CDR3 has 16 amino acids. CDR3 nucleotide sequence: TGTGCCAGCAGTGACCCCGGGAGGGAGGGCTACAATGAGCAGTTCTTC. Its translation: CASSDPGREGYNEQFF.

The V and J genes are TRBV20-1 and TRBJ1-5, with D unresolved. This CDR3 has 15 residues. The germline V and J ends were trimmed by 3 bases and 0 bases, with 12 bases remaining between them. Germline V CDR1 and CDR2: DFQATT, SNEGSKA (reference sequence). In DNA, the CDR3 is TGCAGTGCTAGTCCAGGCCTCTATAGCAATCAGCCCCAGCATTTT. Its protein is CSASPGLYSNQPQHF.

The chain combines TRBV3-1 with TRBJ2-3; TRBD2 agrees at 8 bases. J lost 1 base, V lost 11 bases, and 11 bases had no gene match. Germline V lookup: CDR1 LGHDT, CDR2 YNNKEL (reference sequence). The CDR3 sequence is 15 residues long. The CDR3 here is CASGLATWGTDTQYF. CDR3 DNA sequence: TGTGCCTCCGGACTAGCCACCTGGGGCACAGATACGCAGTATTTT.

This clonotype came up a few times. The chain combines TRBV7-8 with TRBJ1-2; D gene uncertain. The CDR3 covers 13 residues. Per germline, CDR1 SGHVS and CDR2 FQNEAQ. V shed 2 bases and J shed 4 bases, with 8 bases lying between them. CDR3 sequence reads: CASSLLVGYGYTF. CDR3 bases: TGTGCCAGCAGCTTACTGGTTGGCTATGGCTACACCTTC.

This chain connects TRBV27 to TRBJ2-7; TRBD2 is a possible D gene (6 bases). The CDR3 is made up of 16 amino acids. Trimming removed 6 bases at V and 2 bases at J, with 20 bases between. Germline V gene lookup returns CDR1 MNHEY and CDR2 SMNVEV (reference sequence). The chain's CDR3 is CASSFSSGAAPYEQYF. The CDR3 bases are TGTGCCAGCAGCTTTTCGTCGGGAGCCGCACCCTACGAGCAGTACTTC.

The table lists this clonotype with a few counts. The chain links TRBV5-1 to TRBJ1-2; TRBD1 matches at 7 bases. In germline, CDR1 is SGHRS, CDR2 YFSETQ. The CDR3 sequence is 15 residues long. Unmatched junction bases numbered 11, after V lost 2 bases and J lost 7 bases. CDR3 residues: CASSFPTGAVSGYTF. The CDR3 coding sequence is TGCGCCAGCAGCTTTCCCACAGGGGCGGTATCTGGCTACACCTTC.

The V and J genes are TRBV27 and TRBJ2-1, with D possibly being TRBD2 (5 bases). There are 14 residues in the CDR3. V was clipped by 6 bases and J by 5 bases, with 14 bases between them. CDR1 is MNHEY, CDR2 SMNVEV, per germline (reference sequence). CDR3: CASSRLLRDNEQFF. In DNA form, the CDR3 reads TGTGCCAGCAGCCGCCTTTTGCGGGACAATGAGCAGTTCTTC.